The 29 T cell receptor beta chains listed next were all sequenced from one sample in a study of high-grade serous ovarian cancer treatment subgroups (dated by TCRdb to the early 2020s). Receptors were amplified or captured by the immunoSEQ multiplex PCR assay. Sourced from immuneACCESS, this table was stored by TCRdb with only in-frame sequences that have V and J called. A share of the clones is absent; for the studies checked, an unresolved V gene accounts for under half, and the remainder has no known explanation. For this sample there are 8,500 to 9,500 clones; 80% to 90% appear just once. Around 1.7% of the sample is in the top ten clones. Tumor samples were obtained before definitive surgery or chemotherapy. The material sequenced was tumor tissue. Receptor source: a human donor with high-grade serous ovarian cancer.

This clone was counted once. The chain links TRBV15 to TRBJ2-5; 10 bases are shared with TRBD2. The J call may be in error: the DNA end matches TRBJ2-7 better. Germline assignment: CDR1 LNHNV and CDR2 YYDKDF (reference sequence). The length of the CDR3 is 15 residues. The chain's CDR3 is CATSVKRGGWYEQYF. CDR3 DNA: TGTGCCACCAGCGTGAAGCGGGGGGGCTGGTACGAGCAGTACTTC.

V and J are TRBV30 and TRBJ1-4; no definite D call. The CDR3 is made up of 15 amino acids. CDR1 GTSNPN and CDR2 SVGIG come from the germline V gene (reference sequence). Trimming left V 0 bases short and J 7 bases short, with 15 bases between. The CDR3 DNA reads TGTGCCTGGAGTGTCACGACGGATCTGAGTGAAAAACTGTTTTTT. Translated, it gives CAWSVTTDLSEKLFF.

The chain recombines TRBV10-3 with TRBJ1-2; 7 nucleotides match TRBD1. V dropped 7 bases and J dropped 0; count of bases not matched to a gene: 5. This CDR3 is built from 14 residues. Germline CDR1 reads ENHRY; CDR2 reads SYGVKD. CDR3 sequence (DNA): TGTGCCATCAACCTGGGACAGACTAACTATGGCTACACCTTC. As protein: CAINLGQTNYGYTF.

This clone has a single count. DNA for the CDR3: TGTGCCAGCAGTTTATGGGGCCGACAGGGGGTTGTAACTTTCTTT. Its protein product is CASSLWGRQGVVTFF. The chain is built from TRBV27 and TRBJ1-1; TRBD1 matches 9 bases. The germline V gene has CDR1 MNHEY and CDR2 SMNVEV (reference sequence). This CDR3 contains 15 residues. J was trimmed by 12 bases and V by 1 base; bases with no gene match: 12.

The chain employs TRBV6-5 and TRBJ2-5; no firm D call. Germline V gene data show CDR1 as MNHEY and CDR2 as SVGAGI. This CDR3 comprises 15 residues. V lost 0 bases and J 2 bases, leaving 10 bases between the germline ends. The CDR3 here is CASSYSLLRQETQYF. The CDR3 region has the DNA TGTGCCAGCAGTTACTCGCTCTTACGTCAAGAGACCCAGTACTTC.

V and J are TRBV7-2 and TRBJ2-7, with D possibly matching TRBD2 (6 bases). The CDR3 contains 13 residues. With 3 bases removed from V and 2 bases from J, the gap between germline ends came to 8 bases. Germline CDR1 SGHTA, CDR2 FQGNSA. The CDR3 DNA reads as TGTGCCAGCAGCTTCACGGGGGCCTACGAGCAGTACTTC. Protein product: CASSFTGAYEQYF.

This chain links TRBV7-9 with TRBJ2-7, with D perhaps TRBD1 (6 bases). V lost 2 bases, J lost 4 bases, and 18 bases lay in between. The CDR3 consists of 16 residues. The germline V gene has CDR1 SEHNR and CDR2 FQNEAQ (reference sequence). CDR3 in amino acids: CASSLSTTGLRYEQYF. CDR3 in DNA: TGTGCCAGCAGCTTATCGACCACAGGGTTAAGATACGAGCAGTACTTC. The variable domain in full, completed from reference TRBV7-9 and TRBJ2-7, reads DTGVSQNPRHKITKRGQNVTFRCDPISEHNRLYWYRQTLGQGPEFLTYFQNEAQLEKSRLLSDRFSAERPKGSFSTLEIQRTEQGDSAMYLCASSLSTTGLRYEQYFGPGTRLTVT.

The V call is TRBV2, the J call TRBJ2-1, with a tentative D call TRBD2 (6 bases). Between the trimmed V and J ends, which lost 4 bases and 8 bases, there was a span of 21 bases. The CDR3 loop spans 16 amino acids. Germline CDR1 SNHLY, CDR2 FYNNEI. The CDR3 protein is CASSVLRRVADDEQFF. CDR3 DNA sequence: TGTGCCAGCAGTGTTCTGCGGAGGGTCGCAGACGATGAGCAGTTCTTC.

J is TRBJ1-6 and V is TRBV10-3; D call uncertain. Germline CDR1 reads ENHRY; CDR2 reads SYGVKD. Trimming took 6 bases from V and 8 from J, leaving 14 bases between them. The CDR3 loop spans 14 amino acids. Here the CDR3 reads CAIRPLPADSPLHF. The CDR3 nucleotides read TGTGCCATCAGGCCCCTACCGGCGGATTCACCCCTCCACTTT.

The chain has TRBV19 and TRBJ2-7, with D unresolved. Germline CDR1 and CDR2: LNHDA and SQIVND (reference sequence). The CDR3 is 10 amino acids. Trimming left V 8 bases short and J 1 base short, with 3 bases between. The CDR3 nucleotides are TGTGCCAGTGGTTCCTACGAGCAGTACTTC. It is translated as CASGSYEQYF. The complete variable domain, with remaining parts taken from reference TRBV19 and TRBJ2-7, reads DGGITQSPKYLFRKEGQNVTLSCEQNLNHDAMYWYRQDPGQGLRLIYYSQIVNDFQKGDIAEGYSVSREKKESFPLTVTSAQKNPTAFYLCASGSYEQYFGPGTRLTVT.

The genes are TRBV6-1 and TRBJ2-4, with unresolved D. Germline-derived CDR1 and CDR2 are MNHNS and SASEGT. The CDR3 has 17 amino acids. Trimming pared 0 bases from V and 0 bases from J, leaving 12 bases between. The CDR3 nucleotides read TGTGCCAGCAGTGAAGCGCTGGTAGCCGCAGCCAAAAACATTCAGTACTTC. Its protein is CASSEALVAAAKNIQYF.

This rearrangement joins TRBV11-1 to TRBJ2-1, with TRBD2 matching 13 bases. V dropped 5 bases and J dropped 8; count of bases not matched to a gene: 12. The CDR3 is 17 residues long. Per germline, CDR1 SGHAT and CDR2 FQDESV (reference sequence). The CDR3 here is CASSHGLAGAQHDEQFF. The CDR3 DNA follows: TGTGCCAGCAGCCACGGACTAGCGGGGGCCCAGCACGATGAGCAGTTCTTC.

V usage is TRBV7-9 and J usage is TRBJ2-2; 11 nucleotides agree with TRBD1. V trimming: 1 base; J trimming: 5 bases; junction bases outside the gene matches: 6. Germline V gene data show CDR1 as SEHNR and CDR2 as FQNEAQ (reference sequence). This CDR3 spans 17 amino acids. The CDR3 here is CASSLGGQGAQTGELFF. The DNA of the CDR3 is TGTGCCAGCAGCTTAGGAGGACAGGGGGCCCAGACCGGGGAGCTGTTTTTT.

The rearrangement links TRBV5-1 to TRBJ2-3; 7 bases agree with TRBD2. The CDR3 spans 15 residues. Per germline, CDR1 SGHRS and CDR2 YFSETQ. Losses at the gene ends were 1 base for V and 2 bases for J; bases not matched to a gene: 4. In DNA form, the CDR3 reads TGCGCCAGCAGCTTGCGCGGGGGTACCACAGATACGCAGTATTTT. Protein product: CASSLRGGTTDTQYF.

This clone was picked up one time. The V call is TRBV11-2, the J call TRBJ2-7; the match to TRBD2 covers 12 bases. The ends lost 5 bases at V and 5 bases at J; junction bases unmatched: 7. The CDR3 sequence is 15 residues long. CDR1 and CDR2 from the germline V gene are SGHAT and FQNNGV. CDR3 amino acids: CASSLGLAGSDEQYF. As DNA, the CDR3 is TGTGCCAGCAGCCTCGGACTAGCGGGGTCGGACGAGCAGTACTTC.

The chain carries TRBV18 and TRBJ1-1, with 9 bases matching TRBD1. The germline CDR1 and CDR2 sequences are KGHSH and LQKENI. With 4 bases clipped from V and 6 bases from J, the junction kept 9 bases outside the gene matches. This CDR3 spans 15 amino acids. The CDR3 sequence: CASSLYRTGEPEAFF. CDR3 nucleotide sequence: TGTGCCAGCTCACTCTATCGGACAGGGGAACCTGAAGCTTTCTTT. Combining the CDR3 with reference TRBV18 and TRBJ1-1 gives the whole variable domain NAGVMQNPRHLVRRRGQEARLRCSPMKGHSHVYWYRQLPEEGLKFMVYLQKENIIDESGMPKERFSAEFPKEGPSILRIQQVVRGDSAAYFCASSLYRTGEPEAFFGQGTRLTVV.

This clone has only one observation. The chain couples TRBV2 to TRBJ2-2; no definite D call. V was trimmed by 4 bases and J by 2 bases, leaving 8 bases between them. CDR3 size: 14 residues. Germline lookup yields CDR1 SNHLY and CDR2 FYNNEI. The CDR3 sequence is CASSVQSNTGELFF. The CDR3 DNA reads as TGTGCCAGCAGTGTTCAAAGCAACACCGGGGAGCTGTTTTTT. Filled out from reference TRBV2 and TRBJ2-2, the complete variable domain reads EPEVTQTPSHQVTQMGQEVILRCVPISNHLYFYWYRQILGQKVEFLVSFYNNEISEKSEIFDDQFSVERPDGSNFTLKIRSTKLEDSAMYFCASSVQSNTGELFFGEGSRLTVL.

A few counts support this clone. The chain uses TRBV6-6 and TRBJ1-5, with D maybe TRBD1 (6 bases). The CDR3 has 12 amino acids. Trimming took 8 bases from V and 6 from J, leaving 11 bases between them. Germline CDR1 reads MNHNY; CDR2 reads SVGAGI (reference sequence). The CDR3 loop reads CASQTGTQPQHF. CDR3 sequence (DNA): TGTGCCAGCCAGACAGGTACTCAGCCCCAGCATTTT.

The chain combines TRBV10-1 with TRBJ2-3; TRBD2 matches at 10 bases. Germline V lookup: CDR1 WNHNN, CDR2 SYGVQD (reference sequence). This CDR3 comprises 16 residues. V lost 10 bases to trimming and J lost 0 bases; unmatched junction nucleotides: 10. The CDR3 is CATPTSGYTSTDTQYF. The CDR3 region has the DNA TGCGCCACCCCGACTAGCGGGTACACTAGCACAGATACGCAGTATTTT.

The CDR3 coding sequence is TGTGCCAGCAGCCTCCCCGGAGTGAACACTGAAGCTTTCTTT. Its protein product is CASSLPGVNTEAFF. This chain links TRBV5-4 with TRBJ1-1; D call uncertain. Germline CDR1 and CDR2: SGHNT and YYREEE (reference sequence). CDR3 length: 14 residues. Trimming removed 4 bases from V and 0 bases from J, with 10 bases in between.

The chain couples TRBV7-8 to TRBJ2-1, with D unresolved. Germline V gene lookup returns CDR1 SGHVS and CDR2 FQNEAQ. This CDR3 has 14 residues. V was trimmed by 4 bases and J by 6 bases, leaving 13 bases between them. The CDR3, as DNA: TGTGCCAGCAGCTCCTTGAGTCTGTTCAATGAGCAGTTCTTC. It specifies CASSSLSLFNEQFF.

The chain combines TRBV27 with TRBJ2-2, with 8 bases aligning to TRBD1. After removal of 2 bases from V and 3 bases from J, the junction contained 5 bases not matched to a gene. This CDR3 region has 16 residues. Germline CDR1 and CDR2: MNHEY and SMNVEV (reference sequence). The CDR3 spells CASSLEGDRYTGELFF. The CDR3 bases are TGTGCCAGCAGTTTAGAAGGGGACAGGTACACCGGGGAGCTGTTTTTT.

DNA of the CDR3: TGTGCCAGCAGCTTGGCGGACATAAACACTGAAGCTTTCTTT. Its protein is CASSLADINTEAFF. This rearrangement joins TRBV5-4 to TRBJ1-1, with D possibly TRBD1 on 5 matching bases. Germline CDR1 and CDR2: SGHNT and YYREEE (reference sequence). Deletions cut 0 bases from V and 2 bases from J, with 8 bases between. CDR3 length: 14 residues.

This chain connects TRBV6-5 to TRBJ2-7; D is unclear. The CDR3 covers 11 residues. V lost 4 bases to trimming and J lost 5 bases, with 6 bases between them. Germline values: CDR1 MNHEY, CDR2 SVGAGI. CDR3 protein: CASSWAHEQYF. CDR3 DNA sequence: TGTGCCAGCAGTTGGGCCCACGAGCAGTACTTC.

This clone was detected once. This sequence joins TRBV6-6 and TRBJ1-2; D unresolved. Trimming stripped 0 bases from V and 2 bases from J, with 7 bases between. This CDR3 is built from 14 residues. Germline-derived CDR1 and CDR2 are MNHNY and SVGAGI (reference sequence). The CDR3 protein is CASSYSSPNYGYTF. The CDR3 DNA reads TGTGCCAGCAGTTACTCGTCGCCGAACTATGGCTACACCTTC.

This rearrangement joins TRBV18 to TRBJ2-1, with 12 bases identical to TRBD2. Germline assignment: CDR1 KGHSH and CDR2 LQKENI. J lost 6 bases, V lost 6 bases, and 9 bases had no gene match. The CDR3 spans 16 residues. Written as DNA, the CDR3 is TGTGCCAGCTCGCCCCTACTAGCGGGGGGACGCAATGAGCAGTTCTTC. It is translated as CASSPLLAGGRNEQFF.

V is TRBV29-1 and J is TRBJ1-1; D uncertain. The CDR3 is 13 residues long. V lost 4 bases to trimming and J lost 0 bases, with 9 bases between them. The V gene's germline CDR1 is SQVTM and CDR2 ANQGSEA. The CDR3 DNA sequence: TGCAGCGTTGGGCCGCAGGTGAACACTGAAGCTTTCTTT. Its protein product is CSVGPQVNTEAFF.

This clone was detected once. The chain recombines TRBV27 with TRBJ2-2; 8 nucleotides agree with TRBD2. The CDR3 runs to 17 residues. In germline, CDR1 is MNHEY, CDR2 SMNVEV (reference sequence). J gave up 1 base and V 5 bases, and 9 bases lay outside the gene matches. CDR3 amino acids: CASSRRTSMVNTGELFF. CDR3 in DNA: TGTGCCAGCAGTAGACGGACTAGCATGGTGAACACCGGGGAGCTGTTTTTT.

This clone was found once. The chain combines TRBV2 with TRBJ1-4, with D maybe TRBD1 (6 bases). CDR1 and CDR2 (germline): SNHLY, FYNNEI. The CDR3 loop spans 16 amino acids. The germline V and J ends were trimmed by 6 bases and 5 bases, with 19 bases remaining between them. Here the CDR3 reads CASSLTGYPHNEKLFF. Written as DNA, the CDR3 is TGTGCCAGCAGCCTAACAGGGTACCCCCACAATGAAAAACTGTTTTTT.